This record covers a single T cell receptor beta chain. This clone was found once. The clone's antigen remains unknown. No much larger clone is present one base from it, and per-base qualities are unavailable. CDR1 and CDR2 are read off the germline V gene (reference sequence) as SGHKS and YYEKEE. There are 14 amino acids in the CDR3, from cysteine to phenylalanine inclusive. Here the CDR3 DNA is all that survives: 42 bases in frame from base 1. The V and J ends are trimmed by 1 base and 0 bases, leaving 6 bases between them. This specimen comes from a study of control samples from healthy donors and cancer patients (dated by TCRdb to the early 2020s). Library construction relied on the immunoSEQ multiplex PCR assay. Imported from immuneACCESS, the table was reduced by TCRdb to in-frame sequences with V and J called. These copies leave out some clones; in studies compared against another copy, an unresolved V gene accounts for under half, and the cause of the remainder is not known. The sample profile shows approximately 76,000 clones; around 84% of them were found once. The ten largest clones add up to about 9.9% of the sample.

Sequencing was done on a sample of PBMCs. The receptor was derived from a man in his 60s with head and neck cancer. The chain is encoded by TRBV5-5 joined to TRBJ2-3; the D gene lacks a confident call. The DNA is TGTGCCAGCAGCTTGCTGAGGAGCACAGATACGCAGTATTTT. It translates as CASSLLRSTDTQYF.